Listed below are T cell receptor beta chains from one sample, sequenced in a study of glioma-infiltrating T cells. TCRdb used MiXCR to reprocess the multiplex PCR reads, holding one entry per CDR3 protein. The table records about 400,000 distinct CDR3 sequences, roughly 41% of them present only once. Material: glioma tissue, nonneoplastic brain tissue, or PBMCs (not recorded which). The receptors come from a human donor with low-grade glioma or glioblastoma, undergoing nonglioma brain surgery, or in good health (not recorded which). Both conserved end residues are part of each CDR3. A D gene is named only where the DNA matches it firmly. Size is omitted from some rows. Given values are once, few, many or a class for expanded clones.

17,once,TRBD1,TRBV3-1,TRBJ2-1,TGTGCCAGCAGCCGCATCGGTGGGACAGGAGTTTACAATGAGCAGTTCTTC,CASSRIGGTGVYNEQFF
15,.,TRBD1,TRBV28,TRBJ2-1,TGTGCCAGCAGTACGGGGGACAGGGTTTCAATTGAGCAGTTCTTC,CASSTGDRVSIEQFF
15,.,TRBD2,TRBV7-2,TRBJ2-7,TGTGCCAGCAGCTTATCGACTAGCGCTACCTACGAGCAGTACTTC,CASSLSTSATYEQYF
12,many,.,TRBV20-1,TRBJ2-7,TGCAGTGCTAGAGAAGAGGCGTACGAGCAGTACTTC,CSAREEAYEQYF
14,.,.,TRBV6-1,TRBJ2-7,TGTGCAAGCAGTTTATCGCAGGAGGTCGGCGGGCAGTACTTC,CASSLSQEVGGQYF
13,.,.,TRBV20-1,TRBJ2-3,TGCAGTGCCCTCGGGGGACAGTCCGGTACGCAGTATTTT,CSALGGQSGTQYF
13,.,.,TRBV27,TRBJ1-3,TGTGCCAGCAGTTCAGGGGAAGGAAACACCATATATTTT,CASSSGEGNTIYF
12,.,.,TRBV6-2/TRBV6-3,TRBJ2-3,TGTGCCAGTGGGAGGATGACAGGTACGCAGTATTTT,CASGRMTGTQYF
14,few,.,TRBV20-1,TRBJ2-4,TGCAGTGCTAGAGATCTCACGACTAGAAACATTCAGTACTTC,CSARDLTTRNIQYF
13,.,.,TRBV7-2,TRBJ2-1,TGTGCCAGCAGCTTAGGGTCCCTCAATGAGCAGTTCTTC,CASSLGSLNEQFF
13,many,.,TRBV20-1,TRBJ1-5,TGCAGTGTACTACAGTCTTTCAATCAGCCCCAGCATTTT,CSVLQSFNQPQHF
15,.,.,TRBV4-2,TRBJ1-2,TGTGCCAGCAGCCAAGAGTCGGACGGATACTATGGCTTCACCTTC,CASSQESDGYYGFTF
15,once,.,TRBV5-4,TRBJ2-5,TGTGCCAGCAGCCAGGGACACCAATACCAAGAGACCCAGTACTTC,CASSQGHQYQETQYF
14,.,TRBD1,TRBV27,TRBJ1-2,TGTGCCAGCAGTCCCGGGACAGATAACTATGGCTACACCTTC,CASSPGTDNYGYTF
15,.,.,TRBV28,TRBJ1-1,TGTGCCAGCAGTCCACCAGGCACCCACAGCGCTGAAGCTTTCTTT,CASSPPGTHSAEAFF
12,few,.,TRBV4-2,TRBJ1-2,TGTGCCAGCAGCCAAGGATGGAGTGGCTACACCTTC,CASSQGWSGYTF
17,few,TRBD1,TRBV28,TRBJ2-7,TGTGCCAGCAGTCAACGAACCCAGGGGGTGGGTAGGTACGAGCAGTACTTC,CASSQRTQGVGRYEQYF
18,few,.,TRBV20-1,TRBJ1-5,TGCAGTGCTAGTAGTTGGGGGTCGGCAGGAGGAAGAAATCAGCCCCAGCATTTT,CSASSWGSAGGRNQPQHF
12,many,.,TRBV6-5,TRBJ2-7,TGTGCCAGCAGCCAAAGAGGGGGAGAGCAGTACTTC,CASSQRGGEQYF
14,.,.,TRBV5-6,TRBJ2-4,TGTGCCAGCAGCTTGGGGTCTCAAGGAAACATTCAGTACTTC,CASSLGSQGNIQYF
15,.,.,TRBV4-1,TRBJ2-3,TGCGCCAGCAGCCCAGAGACAGGTAGCACAGATACGCAGTATTTT,CASSPETGSTDTQYF
13,.,.,TRBV19,TRBJ2-5,TGTGCCAGTAGTTGGGGGATCCAAGAGACCCAGTACTTC,CASSWGIQETQYF
16,.,TRBD2,TRBV5-4,TRBJ2-3,TGTGCCAGCAGCCTAACGAGACTAGCGGCCACAGATACGCAGTATTTT,CASSLTRLAATDTQYF
16,few,.,TRBV4-1,TRBJ1-4,TGCGCCAGCAGCCCGTCGGGGGGGGCGATCGGTGAAAAACTGTTTTTT,CASSPSGGAIGEKLFF
21,.,.,TRBV4-1,TRBJ2-1,TGTGCCAGCAGCCAAGGGCTGGGGGGAGACCTCCGGACTCACTCCTACAATGAGCAGTTCTTC,CASSQGLGGDLRTHSYNEQFF
15,.,TRBD2,TRBV2,TRBJ2-3,TGTGCCAGCAGTGGGACTAGCGGGAGGACAGATATGCAGTATTTT,CASSGTSGRTDMQYF
15,.,.,TRBV4-2,TRBJ1-5,TGTGCCAGCAGCCAAGAGGCAGACGGACGCGCGACCCAGCATTTT,CASSQEADGRATQHF
15,few,TRBD1,TRBV28,TRBJ2-2,TGTGCCAGCACGACAGGGGCGACGAACACCGGGGAGCTGTTTTTT,CASTTGATNTGELFF
17,.,TRBD2,TRBV4-1,TRBJ2-7,TGCGCCAGCAGTTGGGGACTAGCCGAAGCCCCCTCCTACGAGCAGTACTTC,CASSWGLAEAPSYEQYF
11,.,.,TRBV28,TRBJ2-3,TGTGCCAGCAGGGGATACGTTACGCAGTATTTT,CASRGYVTQYF
13,.,.,TRBV9,TRBJ2-6,TGTGCCAGCAGCGTGCCTGGGGCCAACGTCCTGACTTTC,CASSVPGANVLTF
16,few,TRBD1,TRBV4-2,TRBJ1-1,TGTGCCAGCAGCCAAGTTCAGGGAGGGGGCTACACTGAAGCTTTCTTT,CASSQVQGGGYTEAFF
15,.,.,TRBV28,TRBJ1-1,TGTGCCAGCACTCCTGAAGGGAAAGGAAACACTGAAGCTTTCTTT,CASTPEGKGNTEAFF
18,once,.,TRBV15,TRBJ1-4,TGTGCCACCAGCAGAGACACCCTCCTGACGGCAACTAATGAAAAACTGTCTTTT,CATSRDTLLTATNEKLSF
15,few,.,TRBV28,TRBJ2-5,TGTGCCAGCAGTCTAGGGAGGAGTTTCCAAGAGACCCAGTACTTC,CASSLGRSFQETQYF
15,many,TRBD2,TRBV20-1,TRBJ2-3,TGCAGTGCTAGAGATCGGGGCGGGAGTGCGGATACGCAGTATTTT,CSARDRGGSADTQYF
14,.,.,TRBV6-2/TRBV6-3,TRBJ2-7,TGTGCCAGCAGTTACTCCCCAGTAATCTACGAGCAGTACTTC,CASSYSPVIYEQYF
14,many,.,TRBV27,TRBJ1-2,TGTGCCAGCAGTTTCCCCGGCCATGTAGGTGGCTACACCTTC,CASSFPGHVGGYTF
17,many,TRBD2,TRBV15,TRBJ2-3,TGTGCCACCAGCAGAGGACGGGTAGCGGGGAGCACAGATACGCAGTATTTT,CATSRGRVAGSTDTQYF
15,.,.,TRBV20-1,TRBJ1-4,TGCAGTGCTGAGAGGGACGTTGCAACTAATGAAAAACTGTTTTTT,CSAERDVATNEKLFF
15,.,.,TRBV5-4,TRBJ2-7,TGTGCCAGCAGCTTGGCCGGGAGAGGATTCTACGAGCAGTACTTC,CASSLAGRGFYEQYF
14,few,.,TRBV6-1,TRBJ1-5,TGTGCCAGCACTCCTGACGGATTCAATCAGCCCCAGCATTTT,CASTPDGFNQPQHF
14,.,TRBD2,TRBV29-1,TRBJ2-3,TGCAGCGTTCGAGTTGCGGGAGGGACAGATACGCAGTATTTT,CSVRVAGGTDTQYF
21,few,TRBD2,TRBV27,TRBJ2-1,TGTGCCAGCAGTTCGGGAAACCCGGCTAGCGGGAGGGCCCTAGGGGATGGTGAGCAGTTCTTC,CASSSGNPASGRALGDGEQFF
13,.,.,TRBV12-5,TRBJ1-4,TGTGCTAGGCGGACAGCGAATAATGAAAAACTGTTTTTT,CARRTANNEKLFF
18,few,TRBD2,TRBV20-1,TRBJ2-1,TGCAGTGCTAGGTTTCCCCTCCTAGCGGGAGGGCCGCGTAATGAGCAGTTCTTC,CSARFPLLAGGPRNEQFF
13,.,.,TRBV12-3/TRBV12-4,TRBJ1-2,TGTGCCAGCAGCGTCGATACCGACTATGGCTACACCTTC,CASSVDTDYGYTF
16,.,.,TRBV12-3/TRBV12-4,TRBJ1-5,TGTGCCAGCAGCCCGGCAGTGGGAATGAGCAATCAGCCCCAGCATTTT,CASSPAVGMSNQPQHF
15,.,.,TRBV6-6,TRBJ2-5,TGTGCCAGCAGTTACAATAACGGGGCCCGAAGCACCCAGTACTTC,CASSYNNGARSTQYF
15,.,.,TRBV7-2,TRBJ2-7,TGTGCCAGCAGCCTTAGGGACCACGAGGGCTACGAGCAGTACTTC,CASSLRDHEGYEQYF
15,.,TRBD1,TRBV7-9,TRBJ2-5,TGTGCCAGCAGCCCCCGGGACAGGATCCAAGAGACCCAGTACTTC,CASSPRDRIQETQYF
16,many,.,TRBV27,TRBJ1-4,TGTGCCAGCAGTTTCCTGGGGTTTGCAACTAATGAAAAACTGTTTTTT,CASSFLGFATNEKLFF
17,few,.,TRBV7-2,TRBJ1-2,TGTGCCAGCAGCTTAGTGGACAGTTTTAACACTAACTATGGCTACACCTTC,CASSLVDSFNTNYGYTF
16,.,.,TRBV28,TRBJ1-5,TGTGCCAGCAGTTTCGGGAGGACTCAGACGAATCAGCCCCAGCATTTT,CASSFGRTQTNQPQHF
14,many,.,TRBV7-2,TRBJ1-5,TGTGCCAGCAGCTCGGGGTTTAGCAATCAGCCCCAGCATTTT,CASSSGFSNQPQHF
14,few,.,TRBV19,TRBJ1-5,TGTGCCAGTAGTTATGGTCCCGGCAATCAGCCCCAGCATTTT,CASSYGPGNQPQHF
15,.,TRBD1,TRBV6-5,TRBJ1-2,TGTGCCAGCAGCCTCCCGGGACAGGGATACTGTGGCTACACCTTC,CASSLPGQGYCGYTF
16,.,.,TRBV5-1,TRBJ1-1,TGCGCCAGCAGCCACTACGGTAAGGACAGGAACACTGAAGCTTTCTTT,CASSHYGKDRNTEAFF
15,many,.,TRBV6-1,TRBJ1-5,TGTGCCAGCAGTGATGTTGGGGTTGGCAATCAGCCCCAGCATTTT,CASSDVGVGNQPQHF
14,many,.,TRBV28,TRBJ1-5,TGTGCCAGCAACCTAGGATTTTCGGGGCAGCCCCAGCATTTT,CASNLGFSGQPQHF